These 27 T cell receptor beta chains came from one sample sequenced in a study of T-cell memory formation after mild COVID-19. MiXCR was run by TCRdb on the 5' RACE reads, yielding one entry per CDR3 protein. The table lists approximately 410,000 distinct CDR3 sequences, about 22% of them singletons. Sample: PBMCs or a T cell subset sorted from them (not recorded which). Receptors were obtained from an adult woman who had mild COVID-19 (a few samples of this study predate the infection). Cell type and time point are not known.

This sequence joins TRBV24-1 and TRBJ2-1, with no clear D. CDR1 KGHDR and CDR2 SFDVKD come from the germline V gene. The CDR3 loop spans 13 amino acids. V dropped 2 bases and J dropped 9 bases, with 10 bases sitting between them. CDR3 protein: CATSDYGRVEQFF. For the CDR3, the DNA is TGTGCCACCAGTGATTATGGTCGCGTTGAGCAGTTCTTC.

The rearrangement uses TRBV7-3 and TRBJ1-1; 12 bases are shared with TRBD1. J was trimmed by 4 bases and V by 2 bases; bases with no gene match: 11. CDR1 and CDR2 from the germline V gene are SGHTA and FQGTGA. The CDR3 loop spans 18 amino acids. For the CDR3, the DNA is TGTGCCAGCAGCTTAGGTACCGGGACAGGGGGCCCGGGCACTGAAGCTTTCTTT. Its protein product is CASSLGTGTGGPGTEAFF.

The chain recombines TRBV7-9 with TRBJ1-4, with 7 bases identical to TRBD1. This CDR3 spans 16 amino acids. The J segment lost 4 bases and the V segment lost 5 bases, leaving 10 bases of the junction unmatched. Germline lookup yields CDR1 SEHNR and CDR2 FQNEAQ (reference sequence). CDR3 in amino acids: CASSVRPGTDNEKLFF. CDR3 nucleotides: TGTGCCAGCAGCGTACGACCCGGGACAGATAATGAAAAACTGTTTTTT.

The chain joins TRBV7-9 to TRBJ1-2; 7 nucleotides line up with TRBD1. This CDR3 has 13 amino acids. J was trimmed by 7 bases and V by 8 bases; bases with no gene match: 10. CDR1 and CDR2 from the germline V gene are SEHNR and FQNEAQ (reference sequence). CDR3 sequence: CASATGTESGYTF. The CDR3 DNA is TGTGCCAGCGCTACCGGGACAGAGAGTGGCTACACCTTC.

V is TRBV12-3 or TRBV12-4 and J is TRBJ1-5; D gene unclear. CDR3 length: 14 residues. The V end lost 2 bases, the J end lost 7 bases, and 12 bases lay between the germline ends. The CDR3, as DNA: TGTGCCAGCAGTTTATTATTGGCCGACCAGCCCCAGCATTTT. Translated: CASSLLLADQPQHF.

In this sample, this clonotype turned up a few times. The V gene is TRBV6-1, the J gene TRBJ2-1, with 12 nucleotides matching TRBD2. The trim removed 3 bases at V and 8 bases at J, leaving 5 bases unmatched. The CDR3 spans 15 residues. Germline loops: CDR1 MNHNS, CDR2 SASEGT. CDR3 residues: CASSETSGSSDEQFF. CDR3 DNA: TGTGCCAGCAGTGAGACTAGCGGGAGCTCCGATGAGCAGTTCTTC.

This clonotype was seen a few times. The chain combines TRBV29-1 with TRBJ1-2; 7 bases match TRBD1. The CDR3 is 13 residues long. V gave up 5 bases and J gave up 8 bases; unmatched junction bases: 11. Germline-derived CDR1 and CDR2 are SQVTM and ANQGSEA. CDR3 nucleotides: TGCAGCGTTACTGGGACAGCGCCCTTGGGCTACACCTTC. Protein sequence: CSVTGTAPLGYTF.

The chain is built from TRBV25-1 and TRBJ2-5, with 12 positions matching TRBD1. Germline V gene sequence: CDR1 MGHDK, CDR2 SYGVNS. This CDR3 region has 15 residues. V shed 6 bases and J 5 bases; nucleotides not matched to a gene: 7. CDR3 coding DNA: TGTGCCAGCAGCTGGGACAGGGGGCTAGGGGAGACCCAGTACTTC. It translates to CASSWDRGLGETQYF.

This clonotype has a handful of counts. In DNA form, the CDR3 reads TGCGCCAGCAGCCAAGAGGGGGGGGGATTAGCCGAAGCTTTCTTT. Amino acid sequence: CASSQEGGGLAEAFF. This chain links TRBV4-1 with TRBJ1-1; TRBD1 is a possible D gene (5 bases). This CDR3 comprises 15 residues. Trimming shortened V by 0 bases and J by 8 bases, and 16 bases separated the two germline ends. Germline V CDR1 and CDR2: MGHRA, YSYEKL.

This sequence joins TRBV6-5 and TRBJ2-7; tentative D call: TRBD2 (6 bases). From germline, CDR1 is MNHEY and CDR2 SVGAGI. The CDR3 is 16 amino acids. Trimming shortened V by 0 bases and J by 3 bases, and 15 bases separated the two germline ends. The CDR3 reads CASSYSLPGRGYEQYF. DNA of the CDR3: TGTGCCAGCAGTTACTCCCTCCCCGGGAGAGGCTACGAGCAGTACTTC.

This clonotype has just a few counts. This chain joins TRBV7-9 and TRBJ2-7, with 7 positions matching TRBD1. In germline, CDR1 is SEHNR, CDR2 FQNEAQ (reference sequence). The CDR3 loop spans 12 amino acids. V shed 7 bases, J shed 6 bases, and the junction held 6 bases outside the gene matches. CDR3 in DNA: TGTGCCAGCACCAAGACAGGGTTCGAGCAGTACTTC. It translates to CASTKTGFEQYF.

The chain uses TRBV5-4 and TRBJ1-1; possible D gene TRBD1, 5 bases. Between the trimmed V and J ends, which lost 4 bases and 7 bases, there was a span of 14 bases. CDR3 length: 13 amino acids. From germline, CDR1 is SGHNT and CDR2 YYREEE (reference sequence). CDR3 bases: TGTGCCAGCAGCCGGGTGGGGACTGTTGAAGCTTTCTTT. As protein: CASSRVGTVEAFF.

In this sample, this clonotype turned up a few times. The rearrangement links TRBV12-3 or TRBV12-4 to TRBJ2-3; TRBD1 is a possible D gene (6 bases). CDR3 length equals 14 residues. The ends were cut back, 5 bases at V and 3 bases at J, with 12 bases in the middle. The CDR3 here is CASSRTDWTDTQYF. For the CDR3, the DNA is TGTGCCAGCAGTCGGACAGACTGGACAGATACGCAGTATTTT.

This clonotype was recorded a few times. The chain has TRBV18 and TRBJ2-6; unclear D gene. V lost 0 bases to trimming and J lost 0 bases, with 9 bases between them. This CDR3 is 17 amino acids long. Germline CDR1 reads KGHSH; CDR2 reads LQKENI. As DNA, the CDR3 is TGTGCCAGCTCACCACCGGGTCTGAGCTCTGGGGCCAACGTCCTGACTTTC. It translates to CASSPPGLSSGANVLTF.

V gene TRBV4-1 combines with J gene TRBJ1-3, with D unresolved. Between the trimmed V and J ends, which lost 0 bases and 3 bases, there was a span of 12 bases. The CDR3 is made up of 16 amino acids. Germline V lookup: CDR1 MGHRA, CDR2 YSYEKL. In nucleotides, the CDR3 is TGCGCCAGCAGCCAAGAGCGCAGTAGCCGTGGAAACACCATATATTTT. As protein: CASSQERSSRGNTIYF.

The rearrangement uses TRBV13 and TRBJ1-5, with D possibly matching TRBD1 (6 bases). Germline CDR1 is PRHDT and CDR2 is FYEKMQ (reference sequence). The CDR3 extends over 14 amino acids. The V end lost 2 bases, the J end lost 6 bases, and 11 bases lay between the germline ends. This chain's CDR3 is CASSLCQGCQPQHF. CDR3 sequence (DNA): TGTGCCAGCAGCTTATGCCAGGGGTGTCAGCCCCAGCATTTT.

This clonotype was seen repeatedly, ten times or more. J is TRBJ1-5 and V is TRBV18, with 7 positions matching TRBD1. V shed 2 bases and J 0 bases; nucleotides not matched to a gene: 10. This CDR3 is 18 amino acids long. The germline gives CDR1 KGHSH, CDR2 LQKENI. CDR3 amino acids: CASSPIRQGSYSNQPQHF. CDR3 coding DNA: TGTGCCAGCTCACCAATCAGACAGGGATCTTATAGCAATCAGCCCCAGCATTTT.

This chain links TRBV6-5 with TRBJ2-3; 7 bases are shared with TRBD2. CDR1 is MNHEY, CDR2 SVGAGI, per germline. There are 15 residues in the CDR3. Unmatched junction bases numbered 6, after V lost 5 bases and J lost 1 base. CDR3 sequence (DNA): TGTGCCAGCAGTAGGTCCCGGGGGGGCACAGATACGCAGTATTTT. Translated: CASSRSRGGTDTQYF.

Ten or more counts support this clonotype. The rearrangement links TRBV5-1 to TRBJ2-5, with TRBD1 identical over 7 bases. After removal of 0 bases from V and 2 bases from J, the junction contained 10 bases not matched to a gene. The CDR3 is 17 residues long. CDR1 is SGHRS, CDR2 YFSETQ, per germline. CDR3 sequence: CASSLVSRAGGQETQYF. As DNA, the CDR3 is TGCGCCAGCAGCTTGGTATCCAGGGCAGGGGGTCAAGAGACCCAGTACTTC.

The gene calls are TRBV9 and TRBJ2-2, with D unclear. CDR3 length: 16 amino acids. Trimming shortened V by 2 bases and J by 0 bases, and 11 bases separated the two germline ends. The germline gives CDR1 SGDLS, CDR2 YYNGEE. As DNA, the CDR3 is TGTGCCAGCAGCGTCCTCTTGTCCCCGAACACCGGGGAGCTGTTTTTT. Protein product: CASSVLLSPNTGELFF.

The chain has TRBV6-5 and TRBJ1-1, with D maybe TRBD1 (5 bases). Germline CDR1 and CDR2: MNHEY and SVGAGI. Trimming pared 6 bases from V and 2 bases from J, leaving 13 bases between. The CDR3 is made up of 14 amino acids. CDR3 protein: CASSRQQGNTEAFF. CDR3 coding DNA: TGTGCCAGCAGCCGTCAGCAGGGAAACACTGAAGCTTTCTTT.

This clonotype appeared a few times. The rearrangement uses TRBV18 and TRBJ2-3; D remains unclear. With 0 bases removed from V and 4 bases from J, the gap between germline ends came to 20 bases. CDR3 length: 18 amino acids. The germline gives CDR1 KGHSH, CDR2 LQKENI. CDR3 bases: TGTGCCAGCTCACCACCGCTTTTAGGCAGTCCACCACCAGATACGCAGTATTTT. Encoded protein: CASSPPLLGSPPPDTQYF.

The genes are TRBV2 and TRBJ2-7, with TRBD1 identical over 10 bases. V shed 5 bases, J shed 6 bases, and the junction held 10 bases outside the gene matches. Germline lookup yields CDR1 SNHLY and CDR2 FYNNEI. This CDR3 is built from 15 residues. This CDR3 is CASSRVGTGVPEQYF. The CDR3 DNA sequence: TGTGCCAGCAGTCGGGTCGGGACAGGGGTGCCCGAGCAGTACTTC. Using reference TRBV2 and TRBJ2-7 for the parts outside the CDR3, the full variable domain is EPEVTQTPSHQVTQMGQEVILRCVPISNHLYFYWYRQILGQKVEFLVSFYNNEISEKSEIFDDQFSVERPDGSNFTLKIRSTKLEDSAMYFCASSRVGTGVPEQYFGPGTRLTVT.

V and J are TRBV11-2 and TRBJ2-7; tentative D call: TRBD2 (5 bases). Germline values: CDR1 SGHAT, CDR2 FQNNGV. V shed 4 bases and J shed 3 bases, with 13 bases lying between them. This CDR3 contains 14 residues. The CDR3 region is CASSWSTGNYEQYF. The DNA for the CDR3 is TGTGCCAGCAGCTGGTCCACGGGAAACTACGAGCAGTACTTC.

The rearrangement uses TRBV9 and TRBJ2-5; 12 positions agree with TRBD2. The V segment lost 0 bases and the J segment 4 bases; nucleotides outside the gene matches: 1. Germline V gene lookup returns CDR1 SGDLS and CDR2 YYNGEE. The CDR3 runs 15 residues. The CDR3 protein is CASSVGLAGAETQYF. In nucleotides, the CDR3 is TGTGCCAGCAGCGTAGGACTAGCGGGAGCAGAGACCCAGTACTTC.

V is TRBV7-3 and J is TRBJ2-2; D perhaps matches TRBD1 (5 bases). Germline-derived CDR1 and CDR2 are SGHTA and FQGTGA. The CDR3 has 17 residues. V was trimmed by 3 bases and J by 6 bases, leaving 20 bases between them. CDR3 loop: CASSFLRGANEAGELFF. Written as DNA, the CDR3 is TGTGCCAGCAGCTTCCTTCGTGGGGCCAACGAGGCCGGGGAGCTGTTTTTT.

The chain joins TRBV19 to TRBJ1-3; no clear D gene. Germline V gene sequence: CDR1 LNHDA, CDR2 SQIVND (reference sequence). The V end lost 2 bases, the J end lost 0 bases, and 8 bases lay between the germline ends. The CDR3 runs 15 residues. Here the CDR3 DNA reads TGTGCCAGTAGTATACTCGCGGTCTCTGGAAACACCATATATTTT. This translates into CASSILAVSGNTIYF.